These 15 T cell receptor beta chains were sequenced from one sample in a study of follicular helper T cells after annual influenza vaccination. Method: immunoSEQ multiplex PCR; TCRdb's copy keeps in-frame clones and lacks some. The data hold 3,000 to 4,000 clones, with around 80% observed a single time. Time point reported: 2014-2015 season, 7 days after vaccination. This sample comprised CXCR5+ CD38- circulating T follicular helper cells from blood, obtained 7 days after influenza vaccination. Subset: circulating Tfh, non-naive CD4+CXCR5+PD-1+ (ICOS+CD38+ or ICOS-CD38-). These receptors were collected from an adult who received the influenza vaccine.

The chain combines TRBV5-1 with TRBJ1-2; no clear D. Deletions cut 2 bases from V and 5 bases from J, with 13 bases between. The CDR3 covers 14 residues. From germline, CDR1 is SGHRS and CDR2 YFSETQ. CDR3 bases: TGCGCCAGCAGCTTAGTCCTACCGGAATATGGCTACACCTTC. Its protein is CASSLVLPEYGYTF.

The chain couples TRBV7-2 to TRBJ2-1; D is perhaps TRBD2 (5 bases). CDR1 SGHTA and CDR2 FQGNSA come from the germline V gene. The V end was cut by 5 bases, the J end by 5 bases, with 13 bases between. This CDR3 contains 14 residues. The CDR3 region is CASSHRTGNNEQFF. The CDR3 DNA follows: TGTGCCAGCAGCCACCGGACTGGGAACAATGAGCAGTTCTTC. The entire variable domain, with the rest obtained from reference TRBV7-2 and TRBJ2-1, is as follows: GAGVSQSPSNKVTEKGKDVELRCDPISGHTALYWYRQSLGQGLEFLIYFQGNSAPDKSGLPSDRFSAERTGGSVSTLTIQRTQQEDSAVYLCASSHRTGNNEQFFGPGTRLTVL.

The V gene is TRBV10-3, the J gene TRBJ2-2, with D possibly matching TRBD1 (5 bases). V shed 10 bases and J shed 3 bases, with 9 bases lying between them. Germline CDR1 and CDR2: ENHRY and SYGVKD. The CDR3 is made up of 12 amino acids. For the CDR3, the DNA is TGTGCCAACTCCAGGGACACCGGGGAGCTGTTTTTT. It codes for CANSRDTGELFF.

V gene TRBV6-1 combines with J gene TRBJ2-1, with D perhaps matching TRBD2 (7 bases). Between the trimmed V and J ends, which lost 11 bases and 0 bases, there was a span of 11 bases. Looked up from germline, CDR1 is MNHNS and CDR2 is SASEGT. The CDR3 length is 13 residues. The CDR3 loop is CAGRGSSYNEQFF. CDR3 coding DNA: TGTGCCGGGAGGGGGAGCTCCTACAATGAGCAGTTCTTC.

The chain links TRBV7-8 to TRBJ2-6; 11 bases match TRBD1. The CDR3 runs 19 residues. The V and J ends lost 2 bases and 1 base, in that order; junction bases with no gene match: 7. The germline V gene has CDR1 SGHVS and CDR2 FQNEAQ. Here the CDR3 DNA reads TGTGCCAGCAGCTTACCGGGACAGGGGGTTATTTCTGGGGCCAACGTCCTGACTTTC. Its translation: CASSLPGQGVISGANVLTF.

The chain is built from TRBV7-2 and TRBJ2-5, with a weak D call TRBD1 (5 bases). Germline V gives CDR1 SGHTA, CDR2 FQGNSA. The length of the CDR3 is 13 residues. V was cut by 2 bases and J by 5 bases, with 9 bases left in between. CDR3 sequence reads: CASSLLGLETQYF. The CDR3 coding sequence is TGTGCCAGCAGCTTATTGGGGCTGGAGACCCAGTACTTC.

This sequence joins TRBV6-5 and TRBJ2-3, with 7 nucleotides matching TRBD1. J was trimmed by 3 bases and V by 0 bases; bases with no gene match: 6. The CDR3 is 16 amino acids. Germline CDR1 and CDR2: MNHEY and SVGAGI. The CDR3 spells CASSYSPGQRTDTQYF. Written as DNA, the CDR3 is TGTGCCAGCAGTTACTCTCCGGGACAGCGAACAGATACGCAGTATTTT.

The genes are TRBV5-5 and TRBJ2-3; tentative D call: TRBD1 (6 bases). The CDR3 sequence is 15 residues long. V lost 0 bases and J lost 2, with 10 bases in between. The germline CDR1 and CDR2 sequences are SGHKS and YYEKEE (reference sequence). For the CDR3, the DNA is TGTGCCAGCAGCTTGGGCGGACAGTACACAGATACGCAGTATTTT. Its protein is CASSLGGQYTDTQYF.

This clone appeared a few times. The CDR3 here is CASSLRTSGGTTPYEQYF. In DNA form, the CDR3 reads TGCGCCAGCAGCCTCCGGACTAGCGGGGGGACCACTCCATACGAGCAGTACTTC. The V gene is TRBV4-1, the J gene TRBJ2-7; 14 bases line up with TRBD2. J lost 4 bases, V lost 4 bases, and 12 bases had no gene match. This CDR3 has 18 residues. The germline gives CDR1 MGHRA, CDR2 YSYEKL.

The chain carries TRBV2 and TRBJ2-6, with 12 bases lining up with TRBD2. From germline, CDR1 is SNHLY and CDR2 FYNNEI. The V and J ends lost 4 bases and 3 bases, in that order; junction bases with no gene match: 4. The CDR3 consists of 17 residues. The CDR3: CASSGLAGDGGANVLTF. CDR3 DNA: TGTGCCAGCAGTGGACTAGCGGGGGACGGTGGGGCCAACGTCCTGACTTTC.

This CDR3 reads CASSVGTDNYGYTF. For the CDR3, the DNA is TGCGCCAGCAGCGTGGGGACAGATAACTATGGCTACACCTTC. The rearrangement joins TRBV5-1 to TRBJ1-2; 7 positions match TRBD1. The CDR3 has 14 residues. Germline CDR1 is SGHRS and CDR2 is YFSETQ. Trimming took 4 bases from V and 1 from J; bases not matched to a gene: 4.

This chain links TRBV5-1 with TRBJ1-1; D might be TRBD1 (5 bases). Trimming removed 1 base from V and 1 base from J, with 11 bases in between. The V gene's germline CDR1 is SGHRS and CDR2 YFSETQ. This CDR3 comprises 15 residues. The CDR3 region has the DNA TGCGCCAGCAGCTTGCGGGCGGACAAGAACACTGAAGCTTTCTTT. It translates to CASSLRADKNTEAFF. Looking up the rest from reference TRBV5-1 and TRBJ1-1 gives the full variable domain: KAGVTQTPRYLIKTRGQQVTLSCSPISGHRSVSWYQQTPGQGLQFLFEYFSETQRNKGNFPGRFSGRQFSNSRSEMNVSTLELGDSALYLCASSLRADKNTEAFFGQGTRLTVV.

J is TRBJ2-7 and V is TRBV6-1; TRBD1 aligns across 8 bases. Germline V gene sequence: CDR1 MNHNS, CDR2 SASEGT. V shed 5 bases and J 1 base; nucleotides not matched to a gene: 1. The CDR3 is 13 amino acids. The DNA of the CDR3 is TGTGCCAGCAGTCGGGACAGGTCCTACGAGCAGTACTTC. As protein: CASSRDRSYEQYF.

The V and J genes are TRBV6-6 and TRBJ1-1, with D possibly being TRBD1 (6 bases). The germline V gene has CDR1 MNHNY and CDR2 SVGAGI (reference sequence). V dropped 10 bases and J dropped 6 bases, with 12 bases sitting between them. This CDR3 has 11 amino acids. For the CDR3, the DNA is TGTGCCACCCGGGGACAAGCTGAAGCTTTCTTT. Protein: CATRGQAEAFF.

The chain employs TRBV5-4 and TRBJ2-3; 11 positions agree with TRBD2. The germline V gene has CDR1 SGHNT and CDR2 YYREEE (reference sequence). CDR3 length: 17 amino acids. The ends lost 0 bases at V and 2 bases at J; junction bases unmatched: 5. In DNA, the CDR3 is TGTGCCAGCAGCTTGGCCCTAGCGGGGGGAGTCACAGATACGCAGTATTTT. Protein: CASSLALAGGVTDTQYF.